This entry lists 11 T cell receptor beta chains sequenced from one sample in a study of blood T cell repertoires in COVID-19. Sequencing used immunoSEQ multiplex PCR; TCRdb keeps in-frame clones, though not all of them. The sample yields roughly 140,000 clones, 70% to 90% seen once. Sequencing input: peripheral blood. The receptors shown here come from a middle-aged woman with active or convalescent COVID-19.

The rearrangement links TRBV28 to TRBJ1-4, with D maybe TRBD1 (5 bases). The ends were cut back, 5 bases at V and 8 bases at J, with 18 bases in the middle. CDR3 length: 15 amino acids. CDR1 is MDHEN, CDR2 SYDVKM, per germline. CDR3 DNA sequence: TGTGCCAGCAGTCCCCCGGGAGGGGACGGGGAAAAACTGTTTTTT. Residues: CASSPPGGDGEKLFF.

CDR3 loop: CASSSGGQGTDTQYF. Written as DNA, the CDR3 is TGTGCCAGCAGTTCAGGGGGACAGGGGACAGATACGCAGTATTTT. J is TRBJ2-3 and V is TRBV6-5, with 10 bases fitting TRBD1. CDR3 length: 15 residues. V shed 4 bases, J shed 3 bases, and the junction held 4 bases outside the gene matches. Germline CDR1 MNHEY, CDR2 SVGAGI.

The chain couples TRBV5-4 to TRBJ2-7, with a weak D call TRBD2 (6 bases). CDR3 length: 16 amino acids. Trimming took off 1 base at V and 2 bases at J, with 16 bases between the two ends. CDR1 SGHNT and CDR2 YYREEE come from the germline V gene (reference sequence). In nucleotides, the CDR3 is TGTGCCAGCAGCTTGATACCCCGCGGGGCCACCTACGAGCAGTACTTC. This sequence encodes CASSLIPRGATYEQYF.

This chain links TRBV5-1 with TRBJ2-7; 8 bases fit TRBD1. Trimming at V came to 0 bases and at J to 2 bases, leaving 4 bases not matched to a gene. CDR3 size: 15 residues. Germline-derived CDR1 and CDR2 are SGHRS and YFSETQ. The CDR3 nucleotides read TGCGCCAGCAGCTTGGTGGACAGGGCAGCCTACGAGCAGTACTTC. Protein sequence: CASSLVDRAAYEQYF.

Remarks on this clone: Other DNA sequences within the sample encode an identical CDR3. CDR3 residues: CASSLGGGWRGYTF. Here the CDR3 DNA reads TGTGCCAGCAGTTTGGGAGGGGGGTGGAGGGGCTACACCTTC. The chain links TRBV27 to TRBJ1-2; the D gene is possibly TRBD1 (6 bases). V was shortened by 3 bases and J by 8 bases, with 16 bases between the two germline ends. CDR1 is MNHEY, CDR2 SMNVEV, per germline (reference sequence). This CDR3 is 14 amino acids long.

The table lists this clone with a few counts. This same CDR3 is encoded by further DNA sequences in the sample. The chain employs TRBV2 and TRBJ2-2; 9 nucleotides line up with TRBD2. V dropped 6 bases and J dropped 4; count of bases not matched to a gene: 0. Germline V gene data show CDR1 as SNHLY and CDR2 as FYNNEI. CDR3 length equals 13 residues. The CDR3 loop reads CASRREGTGELFF. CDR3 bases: TGTGCCAGCAGGCGGGAGGGCACCGGGGAGCTGTTTTTT.

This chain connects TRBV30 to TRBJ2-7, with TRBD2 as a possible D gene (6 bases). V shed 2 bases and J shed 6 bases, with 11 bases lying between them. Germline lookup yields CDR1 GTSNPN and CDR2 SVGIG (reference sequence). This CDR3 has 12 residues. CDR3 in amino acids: CAWSPGVVEQYF. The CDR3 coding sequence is TGTGCCTGGAGTCCGGGAGTCGTCGAGCAGTACTTC.

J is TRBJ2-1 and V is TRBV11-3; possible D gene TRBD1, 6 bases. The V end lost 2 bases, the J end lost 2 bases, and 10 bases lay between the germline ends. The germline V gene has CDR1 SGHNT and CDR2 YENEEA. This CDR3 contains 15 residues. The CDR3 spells CASSLLGATYNEQFF. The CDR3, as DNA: TGTGCCAGCAGCTTACTGGGGGCTACCTACAATGAGCAGTTCTTC.

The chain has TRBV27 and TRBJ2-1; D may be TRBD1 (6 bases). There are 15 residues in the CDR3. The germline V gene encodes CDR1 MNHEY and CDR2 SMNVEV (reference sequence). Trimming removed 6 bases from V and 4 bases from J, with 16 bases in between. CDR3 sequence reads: CASRTGSSRYNEQFF. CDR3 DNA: TGTGCCAGCAGAACAGGGTCCTCTAGATACAATGAGCAGTTCTTC.

This CDR3 is CASSLSRDRFNYGYTF. The CDR3 coding sequence is TGTGCCAGCAGCTTAAGCCGGGACAGGTTCAACTATGGCTACACCTTC. The gene calls are TRBV5-6 and TRBJ1-2; 8 bases are a match to TRBD1. V shed 2 bases and J 2 bases; nucleotides not matched to a gene: 8. CDR3 length equals 16 residues. Per germline, CDR1 SGHDT and CDR2 YYEEEE. Complete variable domain (other parts from reference TRBV5-6 and TRBJ1-2): DAGVTQSPTHLIKTRGQQVTLRCSPKSGHDTVSWYQQALGQGPQFIFQYYEEEERQRGNFPDRFSGHQFPNYSSELNVNALLLGDSALYLCASSLSRDRFNYGYTFGSGTRLTVV.

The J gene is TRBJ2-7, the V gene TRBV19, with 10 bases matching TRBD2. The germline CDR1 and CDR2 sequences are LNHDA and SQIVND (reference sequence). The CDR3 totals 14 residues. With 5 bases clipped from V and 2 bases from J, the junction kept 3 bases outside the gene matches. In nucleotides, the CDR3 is TGTGCCAGTAGTCTGCTAGCGGGGGCCTACGAGCAGTACTTC. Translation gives CASSLLAGAYEQYF.